This T cell receptor beta chain was recorded in a study of T cells after yellow fever vaccination. Study-wide findings and caveats: Few clonotypes appeared in both CD4 and CD8 compartments. FACS-sorted repertoires could harbor abundant contaminating bulk-population clonotypes.

Regarding this clonotype: The antigen remains unidentified.

TCRdb reprocessed the 5' RACE reads with MiXCR, giving one entry per CDR3 protein. This table holds fewer than 450,000 distinct CDR3 sequences, roughly 7.5% found once. Looked up from germline, CDR1 is SGHTA and CDR2 is FQGNSA. V was pared by 7 bases and J by 3 bases, with 16 bases between. The CDR3 consists of 14 residues. The receptor comes from a man aged 18 to 35 who received the YFV17D yellow fever vaccine. The sample here was PBMCs, taken roughly 47 days after the first yellow fever vaccination. V gene TRBV7-2 combines with J gene TRBJ2-7, with D tentatively TRBD2 (5 bases). The CDR3 nucleotides read TGTGCCAGCACCCCGGGATCCGGTTTCTACGAGCAGTACTTC. The encoded protein is CASTPGSGFYEQYF.